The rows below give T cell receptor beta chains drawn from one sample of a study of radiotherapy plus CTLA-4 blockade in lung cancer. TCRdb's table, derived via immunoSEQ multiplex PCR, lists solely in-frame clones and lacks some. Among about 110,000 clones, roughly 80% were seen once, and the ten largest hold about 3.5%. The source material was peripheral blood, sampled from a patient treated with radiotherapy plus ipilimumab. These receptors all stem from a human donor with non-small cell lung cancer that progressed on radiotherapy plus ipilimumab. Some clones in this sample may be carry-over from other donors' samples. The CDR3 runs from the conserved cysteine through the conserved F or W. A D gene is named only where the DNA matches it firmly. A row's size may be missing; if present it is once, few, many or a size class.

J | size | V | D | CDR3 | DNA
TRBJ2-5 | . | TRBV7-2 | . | CASSSDRQETQYF | TGTGCCAGCAGCTCGGACAGACAAGAGACCCAGTACTTC
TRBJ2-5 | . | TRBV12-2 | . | CASRWGEETQYF | TGTGCAAGTCGCTGGGGGGAAGAGACCCAGTACTTC
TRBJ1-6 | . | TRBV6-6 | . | CASSYSNLGSPLHF | TGTGCCAGCAGTTACTCGAACCTCGGATCACCCCTCCACTTT
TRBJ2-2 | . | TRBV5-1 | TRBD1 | CATGQGDTGELFF | TGCGCCACGGGACAGGGGGATACCGGGGAGCTGTTTTTT
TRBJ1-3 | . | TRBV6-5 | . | CASSYNSYSGNTIYF | TGTGCCAGCAGTTACAACAGCTACTCTGGAAACACCATATATTTT
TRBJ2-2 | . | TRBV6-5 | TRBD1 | CASRGGQDTGELFF | TGTGCCAGCAGGGGGGGACAGGACACCGGGGAGCTGTTTTTT
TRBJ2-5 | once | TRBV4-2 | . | CASSQEDSQYF | TGTGCCAGCAGCCAAGAGGACAGTCAGTACTTC
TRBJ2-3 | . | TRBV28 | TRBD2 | CASSFPWGRGGALDTQYF | TGTGCCAGCAGTTTTCCCTGGGGGCGCGGGGGGGCCTTGGATACGCAGTATTTT
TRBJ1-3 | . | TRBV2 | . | CARTGYGNTIYF | TGTGCCAGGACAGGTTACGGAAACACCATATATTTT
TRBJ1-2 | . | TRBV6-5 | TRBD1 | CASSLTGGYGYTF | TGTGCCAGCAGTTTGACAGGGGGATATGGCTACACCTTC
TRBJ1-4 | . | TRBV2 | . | CASSDRGALNEKLFF | TGTGCCAGCAGTGATCGGGGAGCACTTAATGAAAAACTGTTTTTT
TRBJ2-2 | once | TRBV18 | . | CASSRPGQRSTGELFF | TGTGCCAGCTCACGGCCGGGACAAAGGTCTACCGGGGAGCTGTTTTTT
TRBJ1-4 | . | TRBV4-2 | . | CASSRTQLTNEKLFF | TGTGCCAGCAGCCGGACACAGCTAACTAATGAAAAACTGTTTTTT
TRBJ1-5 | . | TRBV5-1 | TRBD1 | CASSPGDRINQPQHF | TGCGCCAGCAGCCCAGGGGACAGGATTAATCAGCCCCAGCATTTT
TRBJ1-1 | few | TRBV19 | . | CASTKGKLEAFF | TGTGCCAGTACGAAGGGGAAACTTGAAGCTTTCTTT
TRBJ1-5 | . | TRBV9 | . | CASSVDHNSNQPQHF | TGTGCCAGCAGCGTAGATCATAATAGCAATCAGCCCCAGCATTTT
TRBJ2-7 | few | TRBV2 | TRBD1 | CASTDDRAEQYF | TGTGCCAGCACCGACGACAGGGCCGAGCAGTACTTC
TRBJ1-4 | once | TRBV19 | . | CASSLELERKLFF | TGTGCCAGTAGTCTAGAGTTGGAAAGGAAACTGTTTTTT
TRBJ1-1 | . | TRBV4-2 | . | CASSQLLTNTEAFF | TGTGCCAGCAGCCAACTACTCACGAACACTGAAGCTTTCTTT
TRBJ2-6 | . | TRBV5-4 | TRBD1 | CASSTGTATSGANVLTF | TGTGCCAGCAGCACCGGGACAGCGACCTCTGGGGCCAACGTCCTGACTTTC
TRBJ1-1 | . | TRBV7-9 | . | CASSLQVLSAEAFF | TGTGCCAGCAGCTTACAGGTCCTAAGCGCTGAAGCTTTCTTT
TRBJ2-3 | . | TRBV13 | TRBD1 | CASSQTGVGTDTQYF | TGTGCCAGCAGCCAAACAGGGGTGGGCACAGATACGCAGTATTTT
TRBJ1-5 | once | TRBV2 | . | CASSFNAGQPQHF | TGTGCCAGCAGTTTCAATGCGGGGCAGCCCCAGCATTTT
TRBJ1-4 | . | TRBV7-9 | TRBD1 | CASSGTGVYEKLFF | TGTGCCAGCAGCGGGACAGGGGTTTATGAAAAACTGTTTTTT
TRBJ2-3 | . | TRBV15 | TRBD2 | CATSPRGGGGTDTQYF | TGTGCCACCAGCCCCCGGGGCGGGGGGGGCACAGATACGCAGTATTTT
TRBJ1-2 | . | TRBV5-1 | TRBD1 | CASRDRGPNYGYTF | TGCGCCAGCAGGGACAGGGGGCCAAACTATGGCTACACCTTC
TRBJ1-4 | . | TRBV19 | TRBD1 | CASSIGVAGTGDEKLFF | TGTGCCAGTAGTATTGGCGTCGCCGGGACAGGGGATGAAAAACTGTTTTTT
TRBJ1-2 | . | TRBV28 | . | CASSQFAHWGAGPYGYTF | TGTGCCAGCAGTCAGTTCGCCCACTGGGGGGCTGGGCCCTATGGCTACACCTTC
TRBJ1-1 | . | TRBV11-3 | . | CASSLRLNTEAFF | TGTGCCAGCAGCCTACGATTGAACACTGAAGCTTTCTTT
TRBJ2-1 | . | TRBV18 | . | CASSPLSGNNEQFF | TGTGCCAGCTCACCACTGTCTGGAAACAATGAGCAGTTCTTC
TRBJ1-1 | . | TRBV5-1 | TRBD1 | CASSRPEWKRQGIMNTEAFF | TGCGCCAGCAGCAGGCCCGAGTGGAAGCGACAGGGAATTATGAACACTGAAGCTTTCTTT
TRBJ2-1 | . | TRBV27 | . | CASSFGGREQFF | TGTGCCAGCAGTTTTGGGGGAAGAGAGCAGTTCTTC
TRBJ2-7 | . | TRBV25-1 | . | CASSGGAHYEQYF | TGTGCCAGCAGTGGGGGAGCCCACTACGAGCAGTACTTC
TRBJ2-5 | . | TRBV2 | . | CASSGPGVETQYF | TGTGCCAGCAGTGGTCCAGGGGTCGAGACCCAGTACTTC
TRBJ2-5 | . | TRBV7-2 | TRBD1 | CASSPNRGKETQYF | TGTGCCAGCAGCCCAAACAGGGGCAAAGAGACCCAGTACTTC
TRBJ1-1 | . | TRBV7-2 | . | CASSLVGGNTEAFF | TGTGCCAGCAGCTTAGTCGGGGGGAACACTGAAGCTTTCTTT
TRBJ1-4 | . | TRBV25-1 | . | CASSRATNEKLFF | TGTGCCAGCAGTCGGGCAACTAATGAAAAACTGTTTTTT
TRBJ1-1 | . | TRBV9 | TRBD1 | CASSPRKGARTEAFF | TGTGCCAGCAGCCCGAGGAAGGGGGCGCGCACTGAAGCTTTCTTT
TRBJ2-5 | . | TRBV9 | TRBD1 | CASSARQGETQYF | TGTGCCAGCAGCGCCCGACAGGGGGAGACCCAGTACTTC
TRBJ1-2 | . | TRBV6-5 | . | CASSRGNYGYTF | TGTGCCAGCAGCAGAGGAAACTATGGCTACACCTTC
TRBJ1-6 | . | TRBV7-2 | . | CASSLAEDSPLHF | TGTGCCAGCAGCTTAGCGGAGGATTCACCCCTCCACTTT
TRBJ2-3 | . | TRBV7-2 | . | CASSGGVSRTDTQYF | TGTGCCAGCAGCGGAGGTGTCTCTCGCACAGATACGCAGTATTTT
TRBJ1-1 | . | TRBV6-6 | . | CASRMRATEAFF | TGTGCCAGCAGGATGAGGGCTACTGAAGCTTTCTTT
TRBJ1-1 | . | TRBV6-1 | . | CASSLGTLEAFF | TGTGCCAGCTCCCTGGGGACTCTTGAAGCTTTCTTT
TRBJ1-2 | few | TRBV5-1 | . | CASSLVSRGYGYTF | TGCGCCAGCAGCTTGGTCTCCCGAGGCTATGGCTACACCTTC
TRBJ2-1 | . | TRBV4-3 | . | CASSRGGAYNEQFF | TGCGCCAGCAGCCGGGGGGGCGCCTACAATGAGCAGTTCTTC
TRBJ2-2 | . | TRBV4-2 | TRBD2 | CASSQRLAGGTGELFF | TGTGCCAGCAGCCAACGACTAGCGGGGGGCACCGGGGAGCTGTTTTTT
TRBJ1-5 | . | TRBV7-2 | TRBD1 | CASSYLGQGVDQPQHF | TGTGCCAGCAGCTACCTGGGACAGGGGGTGGATCAGCCCCAGCATTTT
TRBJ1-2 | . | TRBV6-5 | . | CASSPHVGYRGYTF | TGTGCCAGCAGCCCCCATGTAGGGTATCGTGGCTACACCTTC
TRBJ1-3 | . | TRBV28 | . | CATVGVRQPVSGNTIYF | TGTGCCACCGTCGGGGTCCGACAGCCTGTTTCTGGAAACACCATATATTTT
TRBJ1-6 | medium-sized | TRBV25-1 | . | CASSETRYNSPLHF | TGTGCCAGCAGTGAAACCCGATATAATTCACCCCTCCACTTT